Many counts were recorded for the clone carrying this TCR beta chain. Its antigen is still unknown. Preparation of the TCRbeta library used unique molecular identifiers. MiXCR, run by TCRdb on the PCR reads, gives a single entry per CDR3 protein. The sample carries about 490,000 distinct CDR3 sequences, about 10% recorded once. The CDR3 contains 17 residues. Germline loops: CDR1 SGHDN, CDR2 FVKESK. Trimming cost V 1 base and J 0 bases; bases outside gene matches: 6. This specimen belongs to a study of T-cell reconstitution after alpha-beta-depleted transplantation in children. General study points: When one year had passed after transplant, most T-cell counts and diversity came from newly produced T cells.

The sequence came from a child aged 2-15 years with inherited bone marrow failure, due to receive a stem cell transplant. The chain couples TRBV14 to TRBJ1-2; 9 nucleotides line up with TRBD1. The input for sequencing was PBMCs, taken before TCRalphabeta/CD19-depleted stem cell transplant. The CDR3 spells CASSQAPGQGPNYGYTF. CDR3 in DNA: TGTGCCAGCAGCCAAGCCCCGGGACAGGGCCCTAACTATGGCTACACCTTC.